One and the same sample provided the 22 T cell receptor beta chains below, sequenced in a study of T cell responses to AZD1222 COVID-19 vaccine. TCRdb keeps only in-frame clones here, not all; method: immunoSEQ multiplex PCR. The repertoire has some 130,000 clones, about four fifths of them found once; the top ten carry approximately 4%. The source material was peripheral blood, sampled on day 0 of AZD1222 vaccination. These receptors all come from an adult in good health.

This sequence joins TRBV7-2 and TRBJ2-3; D not resolved. The length of the CDR3 is 18 residues. Germline V gene data show CDR1 as SGHTA and CDR2 as FQGNSA. Trimming cost V 4 bases and J 1 base, with 21 bases left between them. The DNA of the CDR3 is TGTGCCAGCAGCTCCCCAACCGGGCTCCCTCGTGGCACAGATACGCAGTATTTT. Translated, it gives CASSSPTGLPRGTDTQYF.

This sequence joins TRBV19 and TRBJ1-2; D remains unclear. The CDR3 spans 18 residues. Germline V gene lookup returns CDR1 LNHDA and CDR2 SQIVND (reference sequence). Trimming removed 2 bases at V and 0 bases at J, with 19 bases between. Here the CDR3 DNA reads TGTGCCAGTAGTATACGCTCGACGGCAACCGTAGCTAACTATGGCTACACCTTC. Its translation: CASSIRSTATVANYGYTF.

This clone was counted between two and nine times. The V and J genes are TRBV7-8 and TRBJ1-5; no definite D call. The V gene's germline CDR1 is SGHVS and CDR2 FQNEAQ. The CDR3 has 14 amino acids. V gave up 2 bases and J gave up 5 bases, with 10 bases separating them. The CDR3 region has the DNA TGTGCCAGCAGCTTACGTTTGTCTGATCAGCCCCAGCATTTT. It is translated as CASSLRLSDQPQHF. Combining the CDR3 with reference TRBV7-8 and TRBJ1-5 gives the whole variable domain GAGVSQSPRYKVAKRGQDVALRCDPISGHVSLFWYQQALGQGPEFLTYFQNEAQLDKSGLPSDRFFAERPEGSVSTLKIQRTQQEDSAVYLCASSLRLSDQPQHFGDGTRLSIL.

This chain connects TRBV19 to TRBJ2-7, with D tentatively TRBD1 (5 bases). The CDR3 has 13 amino acids. V shed 11 bases and J shed 2 bases, with 16 bases lying between them. Germline V gives CDR1 LNHDA, CDR2 SQIVND (reference sequence). The DNA for the CDR3 is TGTGCCGCAGGGCGCGGCCGAGCCTACGAGCAGTACTTC. Protein product: CAAGRGRAYEQYF.

V is TRBV6-5 and J is TRBJ1-6; a possible D gene is TRBD1 (6 bases). V lost 6 bases and J lost 7, with 13 bases in between. Looked up from germline, CDR1 is MNHEY and CDR2 is SVGAGI. CDR3 length: 14 amino acids. The CDR3: CASRTDSRNSPLHF. CDR3 DNA sequence: TGTGCCAGCAGGACGGACAGCAGAAATTCACCCCTCCACTTT.

The rearrangement links TRBV25-1 to TRBJ1-4; D remains ambiguous. V was trimmed by 1 base and J by 8 bases, leaving 14 bases between them. The CDR3 consists of 15 residues. Per germline, CDR1 MGHDK and CDR2 SYGVNS. In DNA form, the CDR3 reads TGTGCCAGCAGTGAATTGAAAGGGATTGGCGAAAAACTGTTTTTT. Protein: CASSELKGIGEKLFF.

In this sample, this clone turned up a few times. The CDR3 is CASGAGRIDNEQFF. CDR3 nucleotides: TGTGCCAGTGGGGCAGGGAGAATAGACAATGAGCAGTTCTTC. The chain joins TRBV19 to TRBJ2-1; D could derive from TRBD1 or TRBD2 (5 bases each). Germline V lookup: CDR1 LNHDA, CDR2 SQIVND (reference sequence). CDR3 length equals 14 residues. Trimming pared 8 bases from V and 5 bases from J, leaving 16 bases between. Full variable domain (missing parts from reference TRBV19 and TRBJ2-1): DGGITQSPKYLFRKEGQNVTLSCEQNLNHDAMYWYRQDPGQGLRLIYYSQIVNDFQKGDIAEGYSVSREKKESFPLTVTSAQKNPTAFYLCASGAGRIDNEQFFGPGTRLTVL.

In this sample, this clone turned up once. V and J are TRBV27 and TRBJ2-1; the D call may be TRBD1 or TRBD2 (5 bases each). V shed 4 bases and J shed 10 bases, with 20 bases lying between them. This CDR3 region has 15 residues. Germline lookup yields CDR1 MNHEY and CDR2 SMNVEV (reference sequence). In DNA, the CDR3 is TGTGCCAGCAGTTCGTGGACACCCCGGGGCGAAGAGCAGTTCTTC. Translating it yields CASSSWTPRGEEQFF.

The chain's CDR3 is CASSSTPDRAYGLDTEAFF. The CDR3 DNA reads TGTGCCAGCAGCTCCACCCCGGACAGGGCATATGGTTTGGACACTGAAGCTTTCTTT. This chain joins TRBV7-2 and TRBJ1-1; TRBD1 matches at 8 bases. The CDR3 consists of 19 residues. V dropped 4 bases and J dropped 3; count of bases not matched to a gene: 19. Per the germline V gene, CDR1 is SGHTA and CDR2 is FQGNSA. Combining the CDR3 with reference TRBV7-2 and TRBJ1-1 gives the whole variable domain GAGVSQSPSNKVTEKGKDVELRCDPISGHTALYWYRQSLGQGLEFLIYFQGNSAPDKSGLPSDRFSAERTGGSVSTLTIQRTQQEDSAVYLCASSSTPDRAYGLDTEAFFGQGTRLTVV.

The chain has TRBV28 and TRBJ1-6, with a tentative D call TRBD1 (6 bases). V was pared by 1 base and J by 9 bases, with 10 bases between. The CDR3 contains 14 residues. Germline lookup yields CDR1 MDHEN and CDR2 SYDVKM. The CDR3 protein is CASSLYRVGSPLHF. CDR3 DNA: TGTGCCAGCAGTTTATACAGGGTCGGTTCACCCCTCCACTTT.

The chain has TRBV19 and TRBJ1-2, with TRBD1 identical over 7 bases. J lost 5 bases, V lost 5 bases, and 8 bases had no gene match. There are 14 residues in the CDR3. CDR1 is LNHDA and CDR2 is SQIVND in the germline V gene (reference sequence). The CDR3 bases are TGTGCCAGTAGTCCCTGGGGGGGACAGTATGGCTACACCTTC. Protein: CASSPWGGQYGYTF.

V and J are TRBV3-1 (or the pseudogene TRBV3-2) and TRBJ1-6; D not certain. In germline, CDR1 is LGHDT, CDR2 YNNKEL (reference sequence). The CDR3 has 14 residues. Trimming took 1 base from V and 4 from J, leaving 5 bases between them. This CDR3 reads CASSQGNYNSPLHF. The CDR3 DNA reads TGTGCCAGCAGCCAAGGGAATTATAATTCACCCCTCCACTTT.

This clone was recorded only once. The chain combines TRBV5-1 with TRBJ1-2; D remains unclear. The CDR3 extends over 16 amino acids. V was clipped by 4 bases and J by 8 bases, with 24 bases between them. In germline, CDR1 is SGHRS, CDR2 YFSETQ. CDR3 coding DNA: TGCGCCAGCAGCCCGGCCCCCCTCGGGAACAAGGGAGGCTACACCTTC. It is translated as CASSPAPLGNKGGYTF.

In this sample, this clone turned up once. The chain joins TRBV10-1 to TRBJ1-1; the D is unclear. CDR1 is WNHNN and CDR2 is SYGVQD in the germline V gene (reference sequence). The CDR3 length is 12 residues. With 6 bases removed from V and 2 bases from J, the gap between germline ends came to 7 bases. CDR3 coding DNA: TGCGCCAGCAGGGCGGTTAACACTGAAGCTTTCTTT. Translation: CASRAVNTEAFF.

J is TRBJ2-7 and V is TRBV9, with 8 bases identical to TRBD2. Germline V gene sequence: CDR1 SGDLS, CDR2 YYNGEE. The CDR3 contains 15 residues. Trimming removed 0 bases from V and 2 bases from J; junction bases left unmatched: 4. CDR3: CASSVEAGGPYEQYF. The CDR3 DNA follows: TGTGCCAGCAGCGTAGAGGCGGGGGGACCCTACGAGCAGTACTTC.

This clone was seen once. The rearrangement links TRBV6-5 to TRBJ1-2, with D perhaps TRBD1 (6 bases). The CDR3 consists of 14 residues. Looked up from germline, CDR1 is MNHEY and CDR2 is SVGAGI. V lost 11 bases and J 0 bases, leaving 16 bases between the germline ends. CDR3 in amino acids: CACQGYGANYGYTF. CDR3 DNA sequence: TGTGCCTGTCAGGGGTATGGGGCTAACTATGGCTACACCTTC.

This clone was counted a single time. The V gene is TRBV7-8, the J gene TRBJ1-1, with TRBD1 matching over 9 bases. The CDR3 contains 17 residues. V was clipped by 5 bases and J by 0 bases; unmatched bases: 10. Germline V lookup: CDR1 SGHVS, CDR2 FQNEAQ. CDR3 nucleotide sequence: TGTGCCAGCAGCCGTTTAGGGACAGGGAAACTGAACACTGAAGCTTTCTTT. Protein: CASSRLGTGKLNTEAFF.

The chain is built from TRBV4-1 and TRBJ1-1; D not resolved. The V gene lost 0 bases and the J gene lost 2 bases, with 13 bases spanning the gap. The germline gives CDR1 MGHRA, CDR2 YSYEKL. CDR3 size: 16 residues. CDR3 sequence (DNA): TGCGCCAGCAGCCAAGAGCTGTCCCGAATTAACACTGAAGCTTTCTTT. Its translation is CASSQELSRINTEAFF.

The chain uses TRBV18 and TRBJ1-1; D gene unclear. This CDR3 has 14 amino acids. The germline CDR1 and CDR2 sequences are KGHSH and LQKENI. Trimming removed 2 bases from V and 2 bases from J, with 9 bases in between. The CDR3: CASSPIRGNTEAFF. The CDR3 DNA follows: TGTGCCAGCTCACCAATTCGCGGAAACACTGAAGCTTTCTTT. The variable domain in full, completed from reference TRBV18 and TRBJ1-1, reads NAGVMQNPRHLVRRRGQEARLRCSPMKGHSHVYWYRQLPEEGLKFMVYLQKENIIDESGMPKERFSAEFPKEGPSILRIQQVVRGDSAAYFCASSPIRGNTEAFFGQGTRLTVV.

The genes are TRBV2 and TRBJ1-5; weak D call: TRBD1 (5 bases). The CDR3 is 14 residues long. CDR1 is SNHLY, CDR2 FYNNEI, per germline. V lost 2 bases, J lost 5 bases, and 10 bases lay in between. The CDR3, as DNA: TGTGCCAGCAGTGAATTGCAGGGACATCAGCCCCAGCATTTT. Translated, it gives CASSELQGHQPQHF.

This clone was detected a few times. The chain uses TRBV24-1 and TRBJ1-3, with D possibly matching TRBD1 (5 bases). V gave up 5 bases and J gave up 0 bases, with 16 bases separating them. The CDR3 contains 17 residues. CDR1 and CDR2 (germline): KGHDR, SFDVKD. CDR3 sequence: CATSVPRDGSSGNTIYF. In nucleotides, the CDR3 is TGTGCCACCAGTGTCCCCCGGGACGGTTCCTCTGGAAACACCATATATTTT.

CDR3 in amino acids: CSVVGANTEAFF. CDR3 bases: TGCAGCGTTGTGGGAGCGAACACTGAAGCTTTCTTT. The chain links TRBV29-1 to TRBJ1-1; D gene uncertain. V was shortened by 4 bases and J by 1 base, with 7 bases between the two germline ends. Germline V CDR1 and CDR2: SQVTM, ANQGSEA. The CDR3 contains 12 residues.